What follows are 5 T cell receptor beta chains derived from one specimen sequenced in a study of T cells in Graves' hyperthyroidism and ophthalmopathy (dated by TCRdb to between 2017 and 2020). The protocol used for the library was multiplex PCR. The data were produced on an Illumina HiSeq 2000. TCR beta CDR3 regions were amplified from RNA transcripts. The first round of RT-PCR for the TCR CDR3 was performed with the HTBI primer set and the Qiagen OneStep RT-PCR kit. The public reads were quality trimmed at Q25 with fastp and then assembled into clones with MiXCR by TCRdb, keeping productive beta chains. For every CDR3 protein sequence, its rows merge into one entry that carries the most common genes and DNA. The sample table records roughly 380,000 distinct CDR3 sequences; roughly 14% of these occur just once. The top ten hold roughly 9.6% of the sample. Sequenced input: blood. The receptor source for this set is a woman aged 55 to 70 with Graves' hyperthyroidism.

This clonotype was observed many times. This chain uses TRBV12-3 or TRBV12-4 with TRBJ1-6; maybe TRBD1 (5 bases). The CDR3 consists of 14 residues. V was cut by 6 bases and J by 6 bases, with 12 bases left in between. The CDR3 nucleotides read TGTGCCAGCAGCCGGAGGGGCCTTAATTCACCCCTCCACTTT. It specifies CASSRRGLNSPLHF.

This clonotype was observed a single time. Being one base from a much bigger clone, this may be a read error. The gene calls are TRBV18 and TRBJ1-1; no firm D call. Germline values: CDR1 KGHSH, CDR2 LQKENI. The CDR3 totals 14 residues. Here the CDR3 reads CVSSPPVSNTEAFF. CDR3 sequence (DNA): TGTGTCAGCTCTCCACCTGTTTCGAACACTGAAGCTTTCTTT.

This clonotype was seen many times. The gene calls are TRBV12-3 or TRBV12-4 and TRBJ1-5; no clear D gene. The CDR3 consists of 12 residues. The V end lost 6 bases, the J end lost 12 bases, and 15 bases lay between the germline ends. CDR3 nucleotides: TGTGCCAGCAGCTACCACGGCGGGAGCCAGCATTTT. It encodes CASSYHGGSQHF.

This clonotype showed up many times. The gene calls are TRBV2 and TRBJ1-2, with 8 bases that match TRBD1. The CDR3 sequence is 14 residues long. Germline assignment: CDR1 SNHLY and CDR2 FYNNEI. The ends lost 4 bases at V and 8 bases at J; junction bases unmatched: 9. CDR3: CASSVRQGARGYTF. In DNA, the CDR3 is TGTGCCAGCAGTGTAAGGCAGGGGGCTCGGGGCTACACCTTC. Combining the CDR3 with reference TRBV2 and TRBJ1-2 gives the whole variable domain EPEVTQTPSHQVTQMGQEVILRCVPISNHLYFYWYRQILGQKVEFLVSFYNNEISEKSEIFDDQFSVERPDGSNFTLKIRSTKLEDSAMYFCASSVRQGARGYTFGSGTRLTVV.

The gene calls are TRBV7-9 and TRBJ1-1; D call uncertain. V was cut by 7 bases and J by 4 bases, with 13 bases left in between. Germline lookup yields CDR1 SEHNR and CDR2 FQNEAQ (reference sequence). This CDR3 has 13 residues. The CDR3, as DNA: TGTGCCAGCAATCAGTTGAGGAGCACTGAAGCTTTCTTT. Translation: CASNQLRSTEAFF.